The T cell receptor beta chain under discussion was sequenced for a study of liver allograft versus peripheral blood T cells. Study-wide context: The authors compared T cell receptor repertoires in transplanted livers with those in the peripheral blood of recipients.

From the reads, TCRdb called clonotypes with MiXCR, one entry per CDR3 protein. The repertoire has about 13,000 distinct CDR3 sequences, 15% to 20% of them found once; the top ten carry about 13%. The CDR3 spans 14 residues. The V and J ends lost 6 bases and 4 bases respectively, with 14 bases between them. As concerns this clonotype: Antigen unknown.

General study points: In liver allografts, T cell receptor repertoires reportedly differed from the repertoires found in peripheral blood.

The V gene is TRBV12-3 or TRBV12-4, the J gene TRBJ2-3; maybe TRBD1 (5 bases). The receptor was isolated from a human patient who had a liver transplant. The graft donor may have contributed some T cells. The CDR3 DNA is TGTGCCAGCAGCCGGACAACCTCTTCAGATACGCAGTATTTT. It encodes CASSRTTSSDTQYF.